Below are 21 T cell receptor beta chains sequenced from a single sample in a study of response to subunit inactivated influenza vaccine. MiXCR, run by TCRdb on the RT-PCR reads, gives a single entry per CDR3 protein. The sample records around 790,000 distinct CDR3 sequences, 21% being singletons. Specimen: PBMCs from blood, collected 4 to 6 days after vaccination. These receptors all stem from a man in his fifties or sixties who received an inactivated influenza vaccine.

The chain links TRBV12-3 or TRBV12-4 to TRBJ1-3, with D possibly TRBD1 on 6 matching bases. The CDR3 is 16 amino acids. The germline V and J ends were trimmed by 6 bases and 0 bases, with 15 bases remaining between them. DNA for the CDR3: TGTGCCAGCAGCACGGGACACCTAAGCTCTGGAAACACCATATATTTT. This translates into CASSTGHLSSGNTIYF.

Written as DNA, the CDR3 is TGTGCCAGCGGTGGGGTTGGTAGCACAGATACGCAGTATTTT. Translation gives CASGGVGSTDTQYF. The chain employs TRBV7-8 and TRBJ2-3; D call uncertain. Germline V gives CDR1 SGHVS, CDR2 FQNEAQ. The length of the CDR3 is 14 residues. V lost 8 bases to trimming and J lost 0 bases, with 12 bases between them.

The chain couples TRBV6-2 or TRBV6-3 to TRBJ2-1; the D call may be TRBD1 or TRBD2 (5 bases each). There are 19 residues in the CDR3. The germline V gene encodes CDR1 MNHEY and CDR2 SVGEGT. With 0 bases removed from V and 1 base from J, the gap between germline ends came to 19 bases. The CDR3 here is CASSYSSTPGTTSYNEQFF. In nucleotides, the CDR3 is TGTGCCAGCAGTTACTCGTCCACCCCCGGGACGACATCCTACAATGAGCAGTTCTTC.

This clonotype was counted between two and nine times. In nucleotides, the CDR3 is TGCAGCGTGGCCTATGGGACGGGAGACACCGGGGAGCTGTTTTTT. Protein: CSVAYGTGDTGELFF. The rearrangement uses TRBV29-1 and TRBJ2-2; possibly TRBD2 for D (6 bases). Germline V gene lookup returns CDR1 SQVTM and CDR2 ANQGSEA. The V end lost 6 bases, the J end lost 3 bases, and 17 bases lay between the germline ends. The CDR3 totals 15 residues.

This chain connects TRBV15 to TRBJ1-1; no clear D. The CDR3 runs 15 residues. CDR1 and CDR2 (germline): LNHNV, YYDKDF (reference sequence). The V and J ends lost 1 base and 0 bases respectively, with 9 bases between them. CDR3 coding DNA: TGTGCCACCAGCAGAGGTACGGGGATGAACACTGAAGCTTTCTTT. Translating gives CATSRGTGMNTEAFF.

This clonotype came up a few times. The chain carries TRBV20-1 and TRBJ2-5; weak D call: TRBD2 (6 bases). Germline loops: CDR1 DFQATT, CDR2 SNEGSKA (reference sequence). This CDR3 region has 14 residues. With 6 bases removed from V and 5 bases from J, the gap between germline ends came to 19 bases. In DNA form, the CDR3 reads TGCAGTGCCAAAAAAGGAGGGGCGCGGGAGACCCAGTACTTC. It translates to CSAKKGGARETQYF.

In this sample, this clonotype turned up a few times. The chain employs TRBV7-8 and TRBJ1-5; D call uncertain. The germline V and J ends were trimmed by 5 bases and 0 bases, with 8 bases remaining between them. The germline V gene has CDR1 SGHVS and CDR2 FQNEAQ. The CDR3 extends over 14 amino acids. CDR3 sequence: CASSRRHSNQPQHF. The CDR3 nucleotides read TGTGCCAGCAGCAGACGGCATAGCAATCAGCCCCAGCATTTT.

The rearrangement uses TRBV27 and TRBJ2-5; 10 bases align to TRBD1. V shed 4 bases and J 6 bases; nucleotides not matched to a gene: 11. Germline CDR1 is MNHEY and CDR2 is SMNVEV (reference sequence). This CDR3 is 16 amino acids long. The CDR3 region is CASSSSDRGGQKTQYF. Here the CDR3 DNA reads TGTGCCAGCAGTTCGTCGGACAGGGGGGGGCAGAAGACCCAGTACTTC.

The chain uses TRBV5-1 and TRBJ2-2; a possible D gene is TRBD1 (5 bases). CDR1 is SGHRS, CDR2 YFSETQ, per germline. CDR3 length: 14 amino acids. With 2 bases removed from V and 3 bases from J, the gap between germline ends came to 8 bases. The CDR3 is CASSFARDTGELFF. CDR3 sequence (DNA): TGCGCCAGCAGCTTTGCCAGGGACACCGGGGAGCTGTTTTTT.

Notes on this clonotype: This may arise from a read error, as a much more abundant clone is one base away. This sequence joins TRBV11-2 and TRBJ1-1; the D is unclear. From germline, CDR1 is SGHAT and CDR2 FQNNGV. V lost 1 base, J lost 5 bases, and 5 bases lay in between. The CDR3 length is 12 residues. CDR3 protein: CASSLVETEAFF. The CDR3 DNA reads TGTGCCAGCAGCTTAGTGGAGACTGAAGCTTTCTTT.

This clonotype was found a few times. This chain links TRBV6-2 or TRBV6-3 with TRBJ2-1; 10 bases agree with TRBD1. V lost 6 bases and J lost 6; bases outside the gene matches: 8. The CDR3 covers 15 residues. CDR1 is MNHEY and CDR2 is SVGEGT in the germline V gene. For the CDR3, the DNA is TGTGCCAGCAGAGAGGACAGGGGGAATTTCAATGAGCAGTTCTTC. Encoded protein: CASREDRGNFNEQFF.

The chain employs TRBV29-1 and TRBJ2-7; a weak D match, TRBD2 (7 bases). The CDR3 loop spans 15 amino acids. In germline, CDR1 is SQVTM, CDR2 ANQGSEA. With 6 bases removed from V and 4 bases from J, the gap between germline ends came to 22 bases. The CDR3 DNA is TGCAGCGTCGAGGGCCACCCAGGGGAGGGGTACGAGCAGTACTTC. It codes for CSVEGHPGEGYEQYF.

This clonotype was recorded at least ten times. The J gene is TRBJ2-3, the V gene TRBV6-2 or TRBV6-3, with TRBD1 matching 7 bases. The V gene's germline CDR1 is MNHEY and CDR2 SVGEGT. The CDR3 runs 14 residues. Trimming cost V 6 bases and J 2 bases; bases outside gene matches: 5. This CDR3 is CASRIQGYTDTQYF. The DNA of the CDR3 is TGTGCCAGCAGAATACAGGGGTACACAGATACGCAGTATTTT.

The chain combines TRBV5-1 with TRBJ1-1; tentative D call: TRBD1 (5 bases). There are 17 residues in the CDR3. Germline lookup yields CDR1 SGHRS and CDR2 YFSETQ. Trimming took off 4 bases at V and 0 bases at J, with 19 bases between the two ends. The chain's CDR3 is CASSPTGNPNMNTEAFF. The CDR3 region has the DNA TGCGCCAGCAGCCCTACAGGCAACCCTAACATGAACACTGAAGCTTTCTTT. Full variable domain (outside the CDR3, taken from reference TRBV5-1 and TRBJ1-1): KAGVTQTPRYLIKTRGQQVTLSCSPISGHRSVSWYQQTPGQGLQFLFEYFSETQRNKGNFPGRFSGRQFSNSRSEMNVSTLELGDSALYLCASSPTGNPNMNTEAFFGQGTRLTVV.

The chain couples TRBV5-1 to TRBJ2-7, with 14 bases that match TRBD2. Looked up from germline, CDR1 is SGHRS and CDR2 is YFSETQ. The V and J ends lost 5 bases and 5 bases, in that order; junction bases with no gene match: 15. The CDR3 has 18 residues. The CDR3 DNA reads TGCGCCAGCAGGGGAGGACTAGCGGGAGGACCCCTTCGAGACGAGCAGTACTTC. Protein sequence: CASRGGLAGGPLRDEQYF.

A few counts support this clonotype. This CDR3 reads CASSESPTMLADTQYF. In nucleotides, the CDR3 is TGTGCCAGCAGCGAGAGCCCCACCATGTTGGCAGATACGCAGTATTTT. The chain carries TRBV9 and TRBJ2-3; unclear D gene. The CDR3 totals 16 residues. Germline V gives CDR1 SGDLS, CDR2 YYNGEE. Trimming shortened V by 3 bases and J by 4 bases, and 18 bases separated the two germline ends. Full variable domain (missing parts from reference TRBV9 and TRBJ2-3): DSGVTQTPKHLITATGQRVTLRCSPRSGDLSVYWYQQSLDQGLQFLIQYYNGEERAKGNILERFSAQQFPDLHSELNLSSLELGDSALYFCASSESPTMLADTQYFGPGTRLTVL.

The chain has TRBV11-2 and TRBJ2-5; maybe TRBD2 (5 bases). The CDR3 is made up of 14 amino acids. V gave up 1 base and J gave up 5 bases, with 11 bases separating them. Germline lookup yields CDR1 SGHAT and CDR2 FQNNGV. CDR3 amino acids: CASSLVSGIETQYF. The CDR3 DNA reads TGTGCCAGCAGCTTAGTATCGGGGATCGAGACCCAGTACTTC.

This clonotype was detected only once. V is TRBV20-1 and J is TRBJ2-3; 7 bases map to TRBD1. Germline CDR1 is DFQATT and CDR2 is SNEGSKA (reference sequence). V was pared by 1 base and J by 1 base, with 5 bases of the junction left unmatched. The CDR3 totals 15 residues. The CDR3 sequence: CSARGVRGRTDTQYF. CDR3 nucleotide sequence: TGCAGTGCTAGAGGGGTAAGGGGGCGCACAGATACGCAGTATTTT.

The CDR3 reads CASSLTLTPLHF. The CDR3 nucleotides read TGTGCCAGCAGTTTGACTTTGACTCCCCTCCACTTT. This chain uses TRBV12-3 or TRBV12-4 with TRBJ1-6, with D unresolved. V was shortened by 3 bases and J by 13 bases, with 10 bases between the two germline ends. The CDR3 length is 12 residues.

CDR3 amino acids: CASSLGRASGANVLTF. The CDR3 DNA reads TGCGCCAGCAGCTTGGGCAGGGCCTCTGGGGCCAACGTCCTGACTTTC. The chain combines TRBV5-1 with TRBJ2-6, with D possibly TRBD1 on 5 matching bases. V lost 0 bases, J lost 0 bases, and 7 bases lay in between. The germline gives CDR1 SGHRS, CDR2 YFSETQ. The CDR3 is made up of 16 amino acids.

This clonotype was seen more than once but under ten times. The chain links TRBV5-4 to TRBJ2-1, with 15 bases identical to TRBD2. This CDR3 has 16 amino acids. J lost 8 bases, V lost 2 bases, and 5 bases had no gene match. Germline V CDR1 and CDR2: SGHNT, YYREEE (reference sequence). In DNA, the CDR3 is TGTGCCAGCAGCTTACCGGGACTAGCGGGAGGACATGAGCAGTTCTTC. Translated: CASSLPGLAGGHEQFF.